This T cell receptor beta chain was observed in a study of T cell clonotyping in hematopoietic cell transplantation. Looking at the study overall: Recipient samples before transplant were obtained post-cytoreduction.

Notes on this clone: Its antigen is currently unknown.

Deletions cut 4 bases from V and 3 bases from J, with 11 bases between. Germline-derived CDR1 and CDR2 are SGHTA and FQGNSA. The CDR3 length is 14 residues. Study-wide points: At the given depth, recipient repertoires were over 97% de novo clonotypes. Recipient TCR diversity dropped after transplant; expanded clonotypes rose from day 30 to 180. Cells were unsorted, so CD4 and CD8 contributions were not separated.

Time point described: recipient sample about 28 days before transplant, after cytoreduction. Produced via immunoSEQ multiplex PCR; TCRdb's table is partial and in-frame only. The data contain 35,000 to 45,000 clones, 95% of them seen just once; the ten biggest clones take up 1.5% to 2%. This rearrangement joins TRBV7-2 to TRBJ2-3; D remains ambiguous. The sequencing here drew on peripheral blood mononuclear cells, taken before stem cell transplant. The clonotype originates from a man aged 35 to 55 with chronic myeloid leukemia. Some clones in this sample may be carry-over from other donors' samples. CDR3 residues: CASSSSKQTDTQYF. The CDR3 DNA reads TGTGCCAGCAGCTCCTCGAAGCAGACAGATACGCAGTATTTT.